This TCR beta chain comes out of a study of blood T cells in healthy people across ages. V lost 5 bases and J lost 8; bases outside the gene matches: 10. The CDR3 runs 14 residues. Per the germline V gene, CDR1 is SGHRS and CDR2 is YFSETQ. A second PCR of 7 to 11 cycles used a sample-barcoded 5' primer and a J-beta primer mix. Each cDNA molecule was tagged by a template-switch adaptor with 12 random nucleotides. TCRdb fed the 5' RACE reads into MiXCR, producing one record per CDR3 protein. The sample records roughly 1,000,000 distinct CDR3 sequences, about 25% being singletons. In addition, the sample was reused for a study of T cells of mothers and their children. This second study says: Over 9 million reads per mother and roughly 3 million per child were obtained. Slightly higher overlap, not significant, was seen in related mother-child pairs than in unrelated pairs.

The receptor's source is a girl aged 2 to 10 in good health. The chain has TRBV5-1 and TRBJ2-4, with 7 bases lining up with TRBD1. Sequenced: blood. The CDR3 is CASRLTTGEYIQYF. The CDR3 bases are TGCGCCAGCAGACTTACCACAGGGGAGTACATTCAGTACTTC.